Included here is one T cell receptor (beta chain) sequence, with context. These data are taken from a study of blood T cell repertoires in COVID-19. Across the study: Samples representing acute and convalescent COVID-19 were sourced from the United States, Italy and Spain. PBMCs, B-cell-depleted T cells, or T cells were the source of the cDNA or gDNA that made up the material.

Original handling: By means of reference gene primer amplification, nucleated cell counts were estimated. Clones were sequenced by immunoSEQ multiplex PCR, and TCRdb holds only the in-frame ones, with some missing. V and J calls plus clone size are reproduced from that table; the DNA served to infer D and trimming. The sample contains 230,000 or so clones, about 91% of which appear only once. Trimming left V 4 bases short and J 0 bases short, with 17 bases between. This CDR3 has 17 amino acids. Germline CDR1 SGDLS, CDR2 YYNGEE. The clonotype originates from a woman aged 40 to 49 who had recovered from COVID-19. What was sequenced was peripheral blood. V usage is TRBV9 and J usage is TRBJ2-1, with D tentatively TRBD2 (6 bases). The CDR3 nucleotides are TGTGCCAGCAGCCCCCGGGGGACTTCCGGCTCCTACAATGAGCAGTTCTTC. Encoded protein: CASSPRGTSGSYNEQFF.